Each of the 9 T cell receptor beta chains below was sequenced from the same sample in a study of T cell changes during pregnancy in multiple sclerosis. The protocol was immunoSEQ multiplex PCR, while the TCRdb copy is restricted to in-frame clones and leaves out a portion. Among tens of thousands of clones listed, approximately 92% were seen once. Sequences were derived from peripheral blood, sampled after pregnancy. All receptors derive from a female donor with multiple sclerosis, enrolled in a pregnancy study.

The chain uses TRBV4-2 and TRBJ2-7, with D possibly TRBD1 on 5 matching bases. This CDR3 is built from 14 residues. Germline CDR1 is LGHNA and CDR2 is YNFKEQ. V lost 0 bases and J 5 bases, leaving 11 bases between the germline ends. CDR3 amino acids: CASSQDAEGDEQYF. The CDR3 DNA sequence: TGTGCCAGCAGCCAAGACGCCGAAGGGGACGAGCAGTACTTC.

CDR3: CAWSFKGRRDTDTQYF. The CDR3 DNA sequence: TGTGCCTGGAGTTTTAAGGGGCGCAGGGACACAGATACGCAGTATTTT. The V gene is TRBV30, the J gene TRBJ2-3; possibly TRBD1 for D (5 bases). V was cut by 2 bases and J by 2 bases, with 17 bases left in between. The CDR3 contains 16 residues. Germline V gene lookup returns CDR1 GTSNPN and CDR2 SVGIG (reference sequence).

The chain employs TRBV18 and TRBJ1-6; maybe TRBD1 (5 bases). Germline assignment: CDR1 KGHSH and CDR2 LQKENI. The V and J ends lost 4 bases and 10 bases respectively, with 20 bases between them. There are 16 residues in the CDR3. CDR3 residues: CASSQGGGVVGSPLHF. For the CDR3, the DNA is TGTGCCAGCTCACAGGGTGGAGGGGTGGTAGGATCACCCCTCCACTTT. Drawing the rest from reference TRBV18 and TRBJ1-6, the complete variable domain is NAGVMQNPRHLVRRRGQEARLRCSPMKGHSHVYWYRQLPEEGLKFMVYLQKENIIDESGMPKERFSAEFPKEGPSILRIQQVVRGDSAAYFCASSQGGGVVGSPLHFGNGTRLTVT.

V usage is TRBV4-1 and J usage is TRBJ2-2, with D possibly being TRBD1 (6 bases). V shed 0 bases and J shed 0 bases, with 17 bases lying between them. The CDR3 runs 19 residues. CDR1 MGHRA and CDR2 YSYEKL come from the germline V gene. As DNA, the CDR3 is TGCGCCAGCAGCCAAGATTGGGTCAGGGGATTCGCGAACACCGGGGAGCTGTTTTTT. This encodes CASSQDWVRGFANTGELFF.

The chain has TRBV19 and TRBJ1-5; no clear D. The CDR3 contains 14 residues. In germline, CDR1 is LNHDA, CDR2 SQIVND (reference sequence). Deletions cut 6 bases from V and 3 bases from J, with 12 bases between. Here the CDR3 reads CASSWAGYNQPQHF. The CDR3 DNA is TGTGCCAGTAGCTGGGCAGGTTACAATCAGCCCCAGCATTTT.

V and J are TRBV5-6 and TRBJ1-5; D is unclear. The CDR3 sequence is 14 residues long. Germline assignment: CDR1 SGHDT and CDR2 YYEEEE. Trimming took 1 base from V and 4 from J, leaving 9 bases between them. CDR3 in amino acids: CASSLREGNQPQHF. CDR3 DNA: TGTGCCAGCAGCTTGCGGGAAGGGAATCAGCCCCAGCATTTT.

The V and J genes are TRBV27 and TRBJ2-1, with 10 positions matching TRBD2. The CDR3 has 15 residues. After removal of 5 bases from V and 7 bases from J, the junction contained 8 bases not matched to a gene. In germline, CDR1 is MNHEY, CDR2 SMNVEV (reference sequence). The CDR3: CASSPLAGVGNEQFF. In DNA form, the CDR3 reads TGTGCCAGCAGTCCCCTAGCGGGGGTCGGGAATGAGCAGTTCTTC.

The CDR3 DNA reads TGTGCCAGCTCAGCTGGACAGGCGGCTGAAAAACTGTTTTTT. It yields the protein CASSAGQAAEKLFF. This chain connects TRBV18 to TRBJ1-4; 7 bases are a match to TRBD1. Germline V lookup: CDR1 KGHSH, CDR2 LQKENI. Trimming cost V 5 bases and J 7 bases; bases outside gene matches: 7. CDR3 length equals 14 residues.

V is TRBV9 and J is TRBJ1-3; no reliable D call. The CDR3 contains 15 residues. CDR1 and CDR2 from the germline V gene are SGDLS and YYNGEE. Trimming took off 1 base at V and 0 bases at J, with 8 bases between the two ends. The CDR3, as DNA: TGTGCCAGCAGCGTATTAGCCGACTCTGGAAACACCATATATTTT. Encoded protein: CASSVLADSGNTIYF. Variable domain in full (rest from reference TRBV9 and TRBJ1-3): DSGVTQTPKHLITATGQRVTLRCSPRSGDLSVYWYQQSLDQGLQFLIQYYNGEERAKGNILERFSAQQFPDLHSELNLSSLELGDSALYFCASSVLADSGNTIYFGEGSWLTVV.